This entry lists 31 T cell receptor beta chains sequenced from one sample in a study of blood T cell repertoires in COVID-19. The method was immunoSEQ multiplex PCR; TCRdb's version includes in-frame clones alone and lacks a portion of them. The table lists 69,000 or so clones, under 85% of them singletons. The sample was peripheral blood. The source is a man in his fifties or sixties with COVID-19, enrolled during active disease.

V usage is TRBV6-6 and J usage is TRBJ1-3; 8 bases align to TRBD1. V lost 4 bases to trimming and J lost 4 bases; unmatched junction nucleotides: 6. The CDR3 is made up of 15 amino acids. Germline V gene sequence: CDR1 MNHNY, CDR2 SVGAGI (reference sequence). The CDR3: CASSWSQGEGNTIYF. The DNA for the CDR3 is TGTGCCAGCAGTTGGTCACAGGGGGAAGGAAACACCATATATTTT.

The CDR3: CAWSGVTGELFF. DNA of the CDR3: TGTGCCTGGAGCGGGGTTACCGGGGAGCTGTTTTTT. This chain joins TRBV30 and TRBJ2-2, with D possibly TRBD2 on 5 matching bases. V was cut by 3 bases and J by 5 bases, with 7 bases left in between. This CDR3 region has 12 residues. Germline CDR1 is GTSNPN and CDR2 is SVGIG (reference sequence).

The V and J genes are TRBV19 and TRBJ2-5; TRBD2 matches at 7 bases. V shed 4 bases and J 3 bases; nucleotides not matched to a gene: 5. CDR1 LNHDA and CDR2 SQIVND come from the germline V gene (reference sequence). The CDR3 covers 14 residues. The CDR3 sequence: CASSTWTRKETQYF. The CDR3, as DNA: TGTGCCAGTAGTACCTGGACTAGAAAAGAGACCCAGTACTTC.

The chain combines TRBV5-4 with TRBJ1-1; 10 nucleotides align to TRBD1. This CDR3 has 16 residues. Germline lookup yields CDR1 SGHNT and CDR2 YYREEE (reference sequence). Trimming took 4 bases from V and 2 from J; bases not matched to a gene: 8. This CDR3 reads CASSAPTGGENTEAFF. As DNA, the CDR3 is TGTGCCAGCAGCGCTCCGACAGGGGGCGAAAACACTGAAGCTTTCTTT.

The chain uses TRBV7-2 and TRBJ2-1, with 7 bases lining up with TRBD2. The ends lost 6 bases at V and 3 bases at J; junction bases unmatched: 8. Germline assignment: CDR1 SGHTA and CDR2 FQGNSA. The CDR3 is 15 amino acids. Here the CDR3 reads CASSREGGNYNEQFF. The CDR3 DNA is TGTGCCAGCAGTAGGGAGGGTGGCAACTACAATGAGCAGTTCTTC.

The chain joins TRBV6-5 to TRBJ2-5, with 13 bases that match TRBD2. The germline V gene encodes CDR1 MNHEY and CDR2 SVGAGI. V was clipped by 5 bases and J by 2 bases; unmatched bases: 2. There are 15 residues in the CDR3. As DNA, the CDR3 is TGTGCCAGCAGTACTAGCGGGGGGGGACAAGAGACCCAGTACTTC. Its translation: CASSTSGGGQETQYF.

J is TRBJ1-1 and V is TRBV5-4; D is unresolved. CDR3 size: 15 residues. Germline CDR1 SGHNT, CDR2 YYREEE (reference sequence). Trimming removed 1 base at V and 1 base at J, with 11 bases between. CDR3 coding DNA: TGTGCCAGCAGCTTGATCGATACTGGGAACACTGAAGCTTTCTTT. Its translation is CASSLIDTGNTEAFF.

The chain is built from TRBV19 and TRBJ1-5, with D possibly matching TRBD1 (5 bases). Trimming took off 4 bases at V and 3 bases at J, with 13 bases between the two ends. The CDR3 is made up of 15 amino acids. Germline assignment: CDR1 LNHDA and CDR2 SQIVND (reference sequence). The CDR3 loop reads CASSSGQGYNQPQHF. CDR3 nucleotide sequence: TGTGCCAGTAGTAGTGGCCAGGGCTACAATCAGCCCCAGCATTTT.

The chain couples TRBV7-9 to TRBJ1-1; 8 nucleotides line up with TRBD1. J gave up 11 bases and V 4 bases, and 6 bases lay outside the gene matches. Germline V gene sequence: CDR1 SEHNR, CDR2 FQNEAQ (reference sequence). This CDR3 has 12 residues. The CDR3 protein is CASSSPGQAAFF. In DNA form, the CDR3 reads TGTGCCAGCAGCTCTCCGGGACAGGCGGCTTTCTTT. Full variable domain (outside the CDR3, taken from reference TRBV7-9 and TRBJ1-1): DTGVSQNPRHKITKRGQNVTFRCDPISEHNRLYWYRQTLGQGPEFLTYFQNEAQLEKSRLLSDRFSAERPKGSFSTLEIQRTEQGDSAMYLCASSSPGQAAFFGQGTRLTVV.

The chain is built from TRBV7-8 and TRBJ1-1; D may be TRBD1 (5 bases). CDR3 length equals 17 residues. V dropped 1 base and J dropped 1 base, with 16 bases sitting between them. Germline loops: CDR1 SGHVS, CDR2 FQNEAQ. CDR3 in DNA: TGTGCCAGCAGCTTAGGGGTAATGCGACAGAGGAACACTGAAGCTTTCTTT. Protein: CASSLGVMRQRNTEAFF. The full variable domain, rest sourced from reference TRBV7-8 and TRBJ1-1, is GAGVSQSPRYKVAKRGQDVALRCDPISGHVSLFWYQQALGQGPEFLTYFQNEAQLDKSGLPSDRFFAERPEGSVSTLKIQRTQQEDSAVYLCASSLGVMRQRNTEAFFGQGTRLTVV.

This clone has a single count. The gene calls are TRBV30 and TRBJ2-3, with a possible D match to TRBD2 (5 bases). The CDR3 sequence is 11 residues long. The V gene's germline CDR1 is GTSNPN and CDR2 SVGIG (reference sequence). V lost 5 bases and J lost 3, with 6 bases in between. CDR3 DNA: TGTGCCTGGGGCGGGACAGATACGCAGTATTTT. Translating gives CAWGGTDTQYF.

The DNA of the CDR3 is TGTGCCTGGGGACGGGACTCCTACGAGCAGTACTTC. Residues: CAWGRDSYEQYF. V usage is TRBV30 and J usage is TRBJ2-7, with TRBD2 as a possible D gene (5 bases). The germline V gene has CDR1 GTSNPN and CDR2 SVGIG (reference sequence). The CDR3 is 12 residues long. The germline V and J ends were trimmed by 5 bases and 0 bases, with 8 bases remaining between them.

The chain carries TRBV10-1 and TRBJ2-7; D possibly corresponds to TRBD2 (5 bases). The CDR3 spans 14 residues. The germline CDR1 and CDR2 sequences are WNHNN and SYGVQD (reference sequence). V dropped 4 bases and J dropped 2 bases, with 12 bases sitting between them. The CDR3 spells CASSGTGNPYEQYF. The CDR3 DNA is TGCGCCAGCAGTGGAACCGGGAACCCCTACGAGCAGTACTTC.

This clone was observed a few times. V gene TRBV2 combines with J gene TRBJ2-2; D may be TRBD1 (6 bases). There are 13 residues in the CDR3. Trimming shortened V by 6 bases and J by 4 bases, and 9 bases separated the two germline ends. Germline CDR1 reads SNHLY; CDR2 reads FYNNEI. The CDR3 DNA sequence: TGTGCCAGCAGCAGACAGGTCACCGGGGAGCTGTTTTTT. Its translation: CASSRQVTGELFF.

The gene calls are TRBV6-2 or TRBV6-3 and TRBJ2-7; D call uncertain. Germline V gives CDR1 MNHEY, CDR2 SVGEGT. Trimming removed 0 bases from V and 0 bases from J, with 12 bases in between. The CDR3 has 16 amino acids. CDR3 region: CASSYSRLLNSYEQYF. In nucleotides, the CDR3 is TGTGCCAGCAGTTACTCAAGACTCCTGAACTCCTACGAGCAGTACTTC.

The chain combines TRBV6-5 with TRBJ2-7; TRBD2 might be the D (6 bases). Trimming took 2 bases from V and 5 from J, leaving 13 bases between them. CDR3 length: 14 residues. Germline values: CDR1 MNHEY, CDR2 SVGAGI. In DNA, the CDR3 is TGTGCCAGCAGTTACGCGGGGCCCGTCGACGAGCAGTACTTC. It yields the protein CASSYAGPVDEQYF.

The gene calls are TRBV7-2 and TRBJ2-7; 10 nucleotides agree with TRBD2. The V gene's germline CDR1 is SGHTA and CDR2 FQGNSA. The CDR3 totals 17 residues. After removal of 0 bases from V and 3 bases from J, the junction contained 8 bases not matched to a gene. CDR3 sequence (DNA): TGTGCCAGCAGCTTAGCATGGAGCGGGGGGGCTAACTACGAGCAGTACTTC. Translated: CASSLAWSGGANYEQYF.

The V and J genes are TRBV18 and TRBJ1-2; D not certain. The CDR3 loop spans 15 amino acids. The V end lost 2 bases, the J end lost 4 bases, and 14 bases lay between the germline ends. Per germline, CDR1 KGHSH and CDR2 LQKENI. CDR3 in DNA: TGTGCCAGCTCACCAGGTAGCCCACTACTCTATGGCTACACCTTC. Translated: CASSPGSPLLYGYTF.

The CDR3 sequence is CASSFVTGTGGCETQYF. The CDR3 DNA reads TGTGCCAGCAGCTTTGTTACCGGGACAGGGGGTTGCGAGACCCAGTACTTC. The chain joins TRBV11-3 to TRBJ2-5, with TRBD1 matching over 11 bases. The CDR3 length is 17 residues. Germline V gene lookup returns CDR1 SGHNT and CDR2 YENEEA. Trimming cost V 3 bases and J 5 bases; bases outside gene matches: 11.

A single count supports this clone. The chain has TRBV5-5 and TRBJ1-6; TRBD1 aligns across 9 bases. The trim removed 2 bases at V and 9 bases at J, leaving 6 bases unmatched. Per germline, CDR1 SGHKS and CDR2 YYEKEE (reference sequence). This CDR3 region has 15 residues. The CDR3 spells CASSFETGGSSPLHF. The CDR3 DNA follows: TGTGCCAGCAGCTTTGAGACAGGGGGGAGTTCACCCCTCCACTTT. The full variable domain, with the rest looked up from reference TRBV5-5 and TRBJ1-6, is DAGVTQSPTHLIKTRGQQVTLRCSPISGHKSVSWYQQVLGQGPQFIFQYYEKEERGRGNFPDRFSARQFPNYSSELNVNALLLGDSALYLCASSFETGGSSPLHFGNGTRLTVT.

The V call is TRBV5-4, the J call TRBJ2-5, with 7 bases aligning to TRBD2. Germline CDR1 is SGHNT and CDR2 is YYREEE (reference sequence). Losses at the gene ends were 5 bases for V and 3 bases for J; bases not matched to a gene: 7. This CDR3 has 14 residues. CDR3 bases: TGTGCCAGCAGAATAGCGGGTGGGGAAGAGACCCAGTACTTC. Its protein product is CASRIAGGEETQYF.

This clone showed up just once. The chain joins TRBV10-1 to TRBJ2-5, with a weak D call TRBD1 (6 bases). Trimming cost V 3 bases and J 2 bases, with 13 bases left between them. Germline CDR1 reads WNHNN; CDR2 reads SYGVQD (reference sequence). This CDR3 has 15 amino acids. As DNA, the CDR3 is TGCGCCAGCAGTGACCTCTCGACAGGTCAAGAGACCCAGTACTTC. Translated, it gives CASSDLSTGQETQYF.

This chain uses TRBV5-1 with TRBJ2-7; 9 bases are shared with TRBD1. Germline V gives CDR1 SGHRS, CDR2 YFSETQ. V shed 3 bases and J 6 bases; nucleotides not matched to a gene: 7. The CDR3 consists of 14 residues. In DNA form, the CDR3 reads TGCGCCAGCAGCTCGGGACAGGGCAGGGTCGAGCAGTACTTC. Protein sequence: CASSSGQGRVEQYF.

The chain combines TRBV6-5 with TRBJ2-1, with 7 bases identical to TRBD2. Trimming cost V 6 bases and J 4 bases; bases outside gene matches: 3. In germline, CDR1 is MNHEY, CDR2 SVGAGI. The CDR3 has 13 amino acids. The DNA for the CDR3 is TGTGCCAGCAGGCGGGGGTGGTACAATGAGCAGTTCTTC. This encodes CASRRGWYNEQFF.

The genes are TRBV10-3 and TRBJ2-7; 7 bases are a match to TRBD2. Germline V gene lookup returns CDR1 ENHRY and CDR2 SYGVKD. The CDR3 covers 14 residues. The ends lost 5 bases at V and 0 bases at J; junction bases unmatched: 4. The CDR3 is CAISSSGSSYEQYF. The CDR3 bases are TGTGCCATCAGTTCTAGCGGAAGCTCCTACGAGCAGTACTTC.

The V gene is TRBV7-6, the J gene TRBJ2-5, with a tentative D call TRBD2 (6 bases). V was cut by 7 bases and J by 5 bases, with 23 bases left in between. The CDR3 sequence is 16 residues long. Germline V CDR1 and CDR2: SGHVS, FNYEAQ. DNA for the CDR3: TGTGCCAGCACTGGCTCTCGGCTCCGGGCGGGGGAGACCCAGTACTTC. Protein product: CASTGSRLRAGETQYF.

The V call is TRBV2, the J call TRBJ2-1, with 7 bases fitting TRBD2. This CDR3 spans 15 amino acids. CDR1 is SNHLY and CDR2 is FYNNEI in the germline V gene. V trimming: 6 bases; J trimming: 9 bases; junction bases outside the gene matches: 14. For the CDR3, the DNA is TGTGCCAGCAGGTGGGACCGTGGGGACTACGGTGAGCAGTTCTTC. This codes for CASRWDRGDYGEQFF.

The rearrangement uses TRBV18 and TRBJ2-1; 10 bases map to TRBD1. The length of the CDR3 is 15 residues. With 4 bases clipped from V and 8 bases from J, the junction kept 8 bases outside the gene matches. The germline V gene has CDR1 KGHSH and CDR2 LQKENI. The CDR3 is CASSLTGTGDDEQFF. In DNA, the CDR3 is TGTGCCAGCTCACTAACTGGGACAGGGGACGATGAGCAGTTCTTC.

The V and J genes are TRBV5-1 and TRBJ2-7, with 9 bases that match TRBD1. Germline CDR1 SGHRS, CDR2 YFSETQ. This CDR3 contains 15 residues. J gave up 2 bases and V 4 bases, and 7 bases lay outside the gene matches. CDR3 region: CASSDGTGSTYEQYF. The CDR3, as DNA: TGCGCCAGCAGCGACGGGACAGGGAGTACCTACGAGCAGTACTTC.

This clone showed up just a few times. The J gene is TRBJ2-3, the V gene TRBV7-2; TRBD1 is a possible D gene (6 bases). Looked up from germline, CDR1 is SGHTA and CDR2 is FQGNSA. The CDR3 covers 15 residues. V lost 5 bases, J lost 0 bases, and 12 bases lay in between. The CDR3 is CASSPQGISTDTQYF. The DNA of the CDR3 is TGTGCCAGCAGCCCGCAGGGGATTAGCACAGATACGCAGTATTTT.

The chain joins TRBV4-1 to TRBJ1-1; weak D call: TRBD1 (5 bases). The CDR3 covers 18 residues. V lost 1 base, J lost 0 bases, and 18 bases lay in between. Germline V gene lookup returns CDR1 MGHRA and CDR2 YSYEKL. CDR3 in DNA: TGCGCCAGCAGCCAAGGTCTAACGGGGGGTAAAATGAACACTGAAGCTTTCTTT. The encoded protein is CASSQGLTGGKMNTEAFF.